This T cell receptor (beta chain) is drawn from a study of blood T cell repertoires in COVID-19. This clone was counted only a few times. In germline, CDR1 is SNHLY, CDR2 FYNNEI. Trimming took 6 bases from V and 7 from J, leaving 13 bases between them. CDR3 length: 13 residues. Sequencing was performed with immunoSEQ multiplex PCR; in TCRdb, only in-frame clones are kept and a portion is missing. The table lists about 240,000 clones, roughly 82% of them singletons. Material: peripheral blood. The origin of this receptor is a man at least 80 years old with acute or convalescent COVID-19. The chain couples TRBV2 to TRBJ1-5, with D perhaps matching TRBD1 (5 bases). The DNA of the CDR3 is TGTGCCAGCAGGCTTTGGGGCCTCCAGCCCCAGCATTTT. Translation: CASRLWGLQPQHF.